The 11 T cell receptor beta chains below all came from one sample that was sequenced in a study of T cell repertoires in cytomegalovirus infection. In TCRdb, the reads were re-called with MiXCR into one record per CDR3 protein. The data contain some 680,000 distinct CDR3 sequences, 35% to 40% of them singletons. The sequenced sample was PBMCs. These receptors were obtained from a human donor in good health (CMV status not recorded). Some clones in this sample may be carry-over from other donors' samples.

This chain uses TRBV5-4 with TRBJ2-7; TRBD2 agrees at 7 bases. V shed 1 base, J shed 6 bases, and the junction held 10 bases outside the gene matches. Germline V gene lookup returns CDR1 SGHNT and CDR2 YYREEE (reference sequence). The CDR3 consists of 15 residues. The CDR3 protein is CASSLWGGSVSEQYF. The CDR3 coding sequence is TGTGCCAGCAGCTTGTGGGGCGGGAGTGTGTCCGAGCAGTACTTC.

In this sample, this clonotype turned up many times. The V gene is TRBV7-6, the J gene TRBJ2-1; D remains unclear. The CDR3 covers 15 residues. The germline V and J ends were trimmed by 3 bases and 0 bases, with 9 bases remaining between them. CDR1 is SGHVS, CDR2 FNYEAQ, per germline. The CDR3 here is CASSLGPPSYNEQFF. DNA of the CDR3: TGTGCCAGCAGCTTGGGCCCGCCCTCCTACAATGAGCAGTTCTTC.

V gene TRBV28 combines with J gene TRBJ1-5; tentatively, D is TRBD1 (5 bases). The CDR3 spans 20 residues. Germline lookup yields CDR1 MDHEN and CDR2 SYDVKM. Trimming stripped 3 bases from V and 4 bases from J, with 28 bases between. CDR3 amino acids: CASSFLPRGRPIAENQPQHF. The CDR3 nucleotides are TGTGCCAGCAGTTTCCTACCGCGGGGCAGGCCCATAGCAGAGAATCAGCCCCAGCATTTT.

This clonotype was detected a few times. The chain joins TRBV28 to TRBJ1-2; the D is unclear. CDR1 and CDR2 (germline): MDHEN, SYDVKM. The V gene lost 8 bases and the J gene lost 4 bases, with 11 bases spanning the gap. The CDR3 runs to 12 residues. As DNA, the CDR3 is TGTGCCAGCCGCCCGGGGTTCTATGGCTACACCTTC. Translating gives CASRPGFYGYTF.

About this clonotype: The junction does not match germline at one end; this may be a read error. This chain uses TRBV7-3 with TRBJ2-2, with D perhaps matching TRBD1 or TRBD2 (5 bases each). The length of the CDR3 is 17 residues. Per germline, CDR1 SGHTA and CDR2 FQGTGA. CDR3 protein: CAISPQGTARNTGSLFF. CDR3 nucleotides: TGTGCCATCAGCCCCCAAGGGACGGCCCGAAACACGGGGTCTCTGTTTTTT.

The chain couples TRBV5-1 to TRBJ1-6; 11 bases are a match to TRBD1. V gave up 0 bases and J gave up 8 bases; unmatched junction bases: 4. CDR1 SGHRS and CDR2 YFSETQ come from the germline V gene. CDR3 length equals 16 residues. This CDR3 reads CASSLDGTGGYSPLHF. The CDR3 DNA sequence: TGCGCCAGCAGCTTGGATGGGACAGGGGGTTATTCACCCCTCCACTTT.

This clonotype was counted many times. The chain links TRBV4-1 to TRBJ2-1; D gene unclear. Germline V gene sequence: CDR1 MGHRA, CDR2 YSYEKL. Trimming took off 2 bases at V and 2 bases at J, with 10 bases between the two ends. This CDR3 has 15 amino acids. In DNA, the CDR3 is TGCGCCAGCAGCCAAACCCGTGAAACCTACAATGAGCAGTTCTTC. It encodes CASSQTRETYNEQFF.

As to this clonotype: A read error may explain this, as a much larger clone is one base away. The chain combines TRBV7-2 with TRBJ1-1, with 7 bases that match TRBD1. After removal of 5 bases from V and 5 bases from J, the junction contained 8 bases not matched to a gene. The CDR3 sequence is 14 residues long. Looked up from germline, CDR1 is SGHTA and CDR2 is FQGNSA. CDR3 region: CASSLLRGKTEAFF. The DNA for the CDR3 is TGTGCCAGCAGCCTACTCAGGGGGAAGACTGAAGCTTTCTTT.

The chain links TRBV10-3 to TRBJ2-1; TRBD2 matches at 8 bases. The CDR3 has 15 amino acids. Germline CDR1 and CDR2: ENHRY and SYGVKD. J gave up 6 bases and V 0 bases, and 4 bases lay outside the gene matches. This chain's CDR3 is CAISESKRGGNEQFF. The CDR3 bases are TGTGCCATCAGTGAGTCGAAACGGGGGGGCAATGAGCAGTTCTTC.

Only a few counts were recorded for this clonotype. This chain uses TRBV7-6 with TRBJ2-5; possibly TRBD1 for D (6 bases). In germline, CDR1 is SGHVS, CDR2 FNYEAQ. The CDR3 is 15 amino acids. Trimming cost V 5 bases and J 5 bases, with 18 bases left between them. CDR3 loop: CASSPQGRGVETQYF. The DNA of the CDR3 is TGTGCCAGCAGCCCACAGGGACGAGGCGTCGAGACCCAGTACTTC.

This clonotype has a handful of counts. The chain uses TRBV6-5 and TRBJ2-7; 8 positions agree with TRBD2. CDR3 length: 14 residues. Trimming cost V 2 bases and J 5 bases; bases outside gene matches: 5. The germline gives CDR1 MNHEY, CDR2 SVGAGI. As DNA, the CDR3 is TGTGCCAGCAGTTACCGGGAGGGCCTCGACGAGCAGTACTTC. It yields the protein CASSYREGLDEQYF.